The 8 T cell receptor beta chains below come from one sample, sequenced in a study of T cell repertoires in cytomegalovirus infection. TCRdb fed the reads into MiXCR, producing one record per CDR3 protein. The table has around 530,000 distinct CDR3 sequences, 16% seen once. The sample consisted of CD8+ T cells from PBMCs. The source of these receptors is a human donor in good health (CMV status not recorded). Some clones in this sample may be carry-over from other donors' samples.

The V and J genes are TRBV19 and TRBJ1-1; D unclear. CDR3 size: 14 residues. The germline CDR1 and CDR2 sequences are LNHDA and SQIVND (reference sequence). The ends were cut back, 6 bases at V and 3 bases at J, with 14 bases in the middle. CDR3 nucleotides: TGTGCCAGTAGGAGTAGGGAACTGGACACTGAAGCTTTCTTT. Protein: CASRSRELDTEAFF.

This clonotype has more than one count but fewer than ten. The CDR3 DNA is TGTGCCAGCAGCACAGGGACAGGGCTCTACGAGCAGTACTTC. It codes for CASSTGTGLYEQYF. The V gene is TRBV7-9, the J gene TRBJ2-7; 9 positions match TRBD1. Germline assignment: CDR1 SEHNR and CDR2 FQNEAQ (reference sequence). The CDR3 loop spans 14 amino acids. With 5 bases clipped from V and 3 bases from J, the junction kept 5 bases outside the gene matches.

This clonotype showed up many times. The V call is TRBV6-1, the J call TRBJ2-1; 14 nucleotides align to TRBD2. V was pared by 7 bases and J by 8 bases, with 13 bases of the junction left unmatched. Germline V gene lookup returns CDR1 MNHNS and CDR2 SASEGT. This CDR3 region has 17 residues. The CDR3 sequence is CASNPGLAGVRGDEQFF. The CDR3 nucleotides read TGTGCCAGCAACCCGGGACTAGCGGGAGTCAGAGGTGATGAGCAGTTCTTC.

This clonotype was observed many times. J is TRBJ1-2 and V is TRBV7-9; no reliable D call. Germline V gives CDR1 SEHNR, CDR2 FQNEAQ (reference sequence). The CDR3 length is 12 residues. Between the trimmed V and J ends, which lost 4 bases and 4 bases, there was a span of 7 bases. As DNA, the CDR3 is TGTGCCAGCAGCTCTGACCTCTATGGCTACACCTTC. Its protein product is CASSSDLYGYTF.

J is TRBJ2-1 and V is TRBV14; a weak D match, TRBD2 (5 bases). The CDR3 sequence is 14 residues long. CDR1 SGHDN and CDR2 FVKESK come from the germline V gene. V dropped 5 bases and J dropped 15 bases, with 23 bases sitting between them. CDR3 in amino acids: CASSRTETRDKRFF. CDR3 nucleotide sequence: TGTGCCAGCAGCAGGACGGAGACGAGGGATAAAAGGTTCTTC.

This clonotype occurred many times. This rearrangement joins TRBV7-9 to TRBJ2-5, with D possibly matching TRBD1 (5 bases). The V and J ends lost 5 bases and 3 bases respectively, with 10 bases between them. The CDR3 runs 13 residues. In germline, CDR1 is SEHNR, CDR2 FQNEAQ (reference sequence). This chain's CDR3 is CASSPGPEETQYF. For the CDR3, the DNA is TGTGCCAGCAGCCCAGGGCCGGAAGAGACCCAGTACTTC.

This clonotype showed up many times. The chain uses TRBV6-1 and TRBJ2-3; D is possibly TRBD1 (6 bases). The CDR3 consists of 17 residues. Germline values: CDR1 MNHNS, CDR2 SASEGT. The ends were cut back, 5 bases at V and 0 bases at J, with 18 bases in the middle. The CDR3 nucleotides read TGTGCCAGCAGTTTCGATCCCGGGACATCTAGCACAGATACGCAGTATTTT. Its protein is CASSFDPGTSSTDTQYF.

The chain joins TRBV27 to TRBJ2-5, with D unclear. The CDR3 covers 15 residues. V was cut by 0 bases and J by 3 bases, with 11 bases left in between. Germline assignment: CDR1 MNHEY and CDR2 SMNVEV (reference sequence). Here the CDR3 reads CASSLSEPTKETQYF. The CDR3 DNA sequence: TGTGCCAGCAGTTTATCGGAGCCTACGAAAGAGACCCAGTACTTC.